Below are 22 T cell receptor beta chains sequenced from a single sample in a study of T cell changes during pregnancy in multiple sclerosis. Sequenced by immunoSEQ multiplex PCR; TCRdb stores in-frame clones only, minus some. There are around 70,000 clones in the sample; 80% to 95% occur only once, and 1.5% to 2% lies in the top ten. Sequencing used peripheral blood, obtained in the first trimester of pregnancy. These receptor sequences come from a female donor in good health, enrolled as a control in a pregnancy study.

The gene calls are TRBV19 and TRBJ2-2; D ambiguous. The CDR3 runs to 15 residues. Trimming took 1 base from V and 0 from J, leaving 6 bases between them. The germline V gene encodes CDR1 LNHDA and CDR2 SQIVND (reference sequence). CDR3 nucleotides: TGTGCCAGTAGTATAGGTCGGGCGAACACCGGGGAGCTGTTTTTT. Its translation: CASSIGRANTGELFF.

In this sample, this clone turned up once. The chain combines TRBV5-1 with TRBJ2-3; no definite D call. V lost 5 bases and J 6 bases, leaving 10 bases between the germline ends. The CDR3 loop spans 12 amino acids. CDR1 SGHRS and CDR2 YFSETQ come from the germline V gene. The CDR3 loop is CASSPDVDTQYF. The CDR3 coding sequence is TGCGCCAGCAGTCCAGATGTCGATACGCAGTATTTT.

The chain couples TRBV7-9 to TRBJ2-7, with D unclear. CDR1 is SEHNR, CDR2 FQNEAQ, per germline (reference sequence). There are 13 residues in the CDR3. Trimming took 5 bases from V and 5 from J, leaving 13 bases between them. The CDR3 loop is CASSPVRQDEQYF. In DNA, the CDR3 is TGTGCCAGCAGCCCCGTCCGCCAGGACGAGCAGTACTTC.

The J gene is TRBJ2-1, the V gene TRBV5-8, with 14 bases fitting TRBD2. Trimming cost V 5 bases and J 10 bases; bases outside gene matches: 8. Per germline, CDR1 SGHTS and CDR2 YDEGEE. This CDR3 has 15 amino acids. CDR3 protein: CASRSGTSGREEQFF. The CDR3 nucleotides are TGTGCCAGCAGATCCGGGACTAGCGGGAGAGAGGAGCAGTTCTTC.

This sequence joins TRBV10-3 and TRBJ1-5; the D gene is possibly TRBD1 (6 bases). CDR3 length equals 15 residues. Germline CDR1 and CDR2: ENHRY and SYGVKD. Trimming took off 3 bases at V and 2 bases at J, with 11 bases between the two ends. CDR3 nucleotides: TGTGCCATCAGTGATATTGGGGGCGGCAATCAGCCCCAGCATTTT. The encoded protein is CAISDIGGGNQPQHF.

This clone was seen a single time. The chain combines TRBV9 with TRBJ2-2; 8 nucleotides agree with TRBD2. V gave up 4 bases and J gave up 6 bases; unmatched junction bases: 11. The CDR3 totals 16 residues. In germline, CDR1 is SGDLS, CDR2 YYNGEE. The chain's CDR3 is CASSRGLRREAGELFF. The CDR3 DNA reads as TGTGCCAGCAGCCGAGGTTTGAGGCGGGAGGCCGGGGAGCTGTTTTTT.

V is TRBV7-9 and J is TRBJ2-2, with 8 positions matching TRBD1. Trimming removed 1 base from V and 7 bases from J; junction bases left unmatched: 14. Germline values: CDR1 SEHNR, CDR2 FQNEAQ (reference sequence). The CDR3 extends over 18 amino acids. CDR3 nucleotide sequence: TGTGCCAGCAGCTTAGAGAGGTCAGGGGGCGAGGTGGGCGGGGAGCTGTTTTTT. The encoded protein is CASSLERSGGEVGGELFF.

This clone was seen just once. The J gene is TRBJ2-7, the V gene TRBV18, with 7 bases aligning to TRBD1. The CDR3 totals 14 residues. V was clipped by 2 bases and J by 6 bases; unmatched bases: 7. In germline, CDR1 is KGHSH, CDR2 LQKENI. The CDR3 reads CASSPDHGQVEQYF. In DNA, the CDR3 is TGTGCCAGCTCACCAGATCACGGACAGGTCGAGCAGTACTTC.

This chain connects TRBV28 to TRBJ2-1; 11 nucleotides match TRBD2. The CDR3 consists of 18 residues. Germline V CDR1 and CDR2: MDHEN, SYDVKM. Unmatched junction bases numbered 12, after V lost 5 bases and J lost 3 bases. The DNA of the CDR3 is TGTGCCAGCAGTCCTTATAGCGGGAGGGGGGTTGGCTACAATGAGCAGTTCTTC. As protein: CASSPYSGRGVGYNEQFF.

V usage is TRBV11-3 and J usage is TRBJ2-3; 7 bases are shared with TRBD2. The junction had 9 bases not matched to a gene; V was cut back by 4 bases and J by 2 bases. Germline-derived CDR1 and CDR2 are SGHNT and YENEEA. The CDR3 contains 16 residues. CDR3 coding DNA: TGTGCCAGCAGCTCTGGACGGGCGGGAGCCACAGATACGCAGTATTTT. It specifies CASSSGRAGATDTQYF.

This clone was found a few times. J is TRBJ1-2 and V is TRBV5-4; D is unclear. V lost 3 bases and J 0 bases, leaving 15 bases between the germline ends. From germline, CDR1 is SGHNT and CDR2 YYREEE (reference sequence). The CDR3 sequence is 16 residues long. The CDR3 here is CASSSPGLQANYGYTF. The CDR3 DNA reads TGTGCCAGCAGCTCGCCGGGATTACAAGCTAACTATGGCTACACCTTC.

The rearrangement links TRBV4-1 to TRBJ2-5; D gene unclear. Per the germline V gene, CDR1 is MGHRA and CDR2 is YSYEKL. This CDR3 is built from 14 residues. Trimming cost V 4 bases and J 0 bases, with 9 bases left between them. The CDR3 region is CASSPTLNQETQYF. The CDR3 DNA reads as TGCGCCAGCAGCCCTACACTAAACCAAGAGACCCAGTACTTC.

The V gene is TRBV29-1, the J gene TRBJ2-1, with TRBD1 matching 11 bases. Looked up from germline, CDR1 is SQVTM and CDR2 is ANQGSEA. This CDR3 region has 14 residues. Trimming at V came to 3 bases and at J to 4 bases, leaving 2 bases not matched to a gene. CDR3 protein: CSVERDRGYNEQFF. The CDR3 DNA reads as TGCAGCGTTGAGAGGGACAGGGGGTACAATGAGCAGTTCTTC.

The V and J genes are TRBV13 and TRBJ2-2; the D is unclear. The germline V and J ends were trimmed by 5 bases and 7 bases, with 14 bases remaining between them. CDR3 length: 14 amino acids. Germline loops: CDR1 PRHDT, CDR2 FYEKMQ (reference sequence). CDR3: CASSPFLTGGELFF. CDR3 nucleotide sequence: TGTGCCAGCAGCCCCTTTCTAACGGGCGGGGAGCTGTTTTTT.

The J gene is TRBJ2-7, the V gene TRBV7-9; possible D gene TRBD2, 6 bases. Trimming cost V 1 base and J 1 base, with 17 bases left between them. Germline CDR1 is SEHNR and CDR2 is FQNEAQ (reference sequence). There are 17 residues in the CDR3. The CDR3, as DNA: TGTGCCAGCAGCTTAGGGCGCGGGACCACCCTTTCCTACGAGCAGTACTTC. This sequence encodes CASSLGRGTTLSYEQYF.

V usage is TRBV30 and J usage is TRBJ1-1; D is ambiguous. Germline-derived CDR1 and CDR2 are GTSNPN and SVGIG (reference sequence). V shed 0 bases and J shed 7 bases, with 18 bases lying between them. The CDR3 totals 15 residues. CDR3 residues: CAWSVYRVDGGEAFF. The CDR3 DNA reads TGTGCCTGGAGTGTATATCGGGTGGATGGAGGTGAAGCTTTCTTT.

As to this clone: Other DNA variants within this sample encode the same CDR3. The chain combines TRBV5-6 with TRBJ1-5; D remains unclear. In germline, CDR1 is SGHDT, CDR2 YYEEEE. This CDR3 region has 15 residues. Trimming removed 0 bases from V and 2 bases from J, with 9 bases in between. CDR3 nucleotide sequence: TGTGCCAGCAGCTTGGGAGCGGGTGGCAATCAGCCCCAGCATTTT. Translating it yields CASSLGAGGNQPQHF.

The gene calls are TRBV2 and TRBJ2-7; D is possibly TRBD1 (5 bases). Trimming cost V 6 bases and J 5 bases, with 11 bases left between them. Germline CDR1 and CDR2: SNHLY and FYNNEI. The CDR3 sequence is 12 residues long. Here the CDR3 DNA reads TGTGCCAGCAGCCCCCCAGGGCACGAGCAGTACTTC. This codes for CASSPPGHEQYF.

The chain links TRBV2 to TRBJ1-4, with D possibly being TRBD1 (6 bases). The ends were cut back, 5 bases at V and 5 bases at J, with 15 bases in the middle. The CDR3 is 15 residues long. The germline gives CDR1 SNHLY, CDR2 FYNNEI. The CDR3, as DNA: TGTGCCAGCAGTCCTCCCGGGACAAGGAATGAAAAACTGTTTTTT. Translating it yields CASSPPGTRNEKLFF.

The chain has TRBV7-8 and TRBJ1-2, with TRBD1 identical over 9 bases. CDR1 and CDR2 (germline): SGHVS, FQNEAQ. The CDR3 totals 13 residues. Trimming at V came to 4 bases and at J to 7 bases, leaving 4 bases not matched to a gene. The CDR3 here is CASSSDRGGGYTF. For the CDR3, the DNA is TGTGCCAGCAGCTCCGACAGGGGGGGTGGCTACACCTTC.

The chain joins TRBV5-4 to TRBJ2-7; 12 bases map to TRBD1. Losses at the gene ends were 3 bases for V and 6 bases for J; bases not matched to a gene: 7. Germline CDR1 SGHNT, CDR2 YYREEE (reference sequence). The CDR3 totals 15 residues. The CDR3 is CASSWDRGLRLEQYF. The CDR3 DNA follows: TGTGCCAGCAGCTGGGACAGGGGGCTACGGCTCGAGCAGTACTTC.

This chain connects TRBV5-1 to TRBJ2-7, with TRBD1 matching over 8 bases. CDR3 length equals 14 residues. In germline, CDR1 is SGHRS, CDR2 YFSETQ. Trimming removed 7 bases from V and 0 bases from J; junction bases left unmatched: 6. This CDR3 is CASQRTGSSYEQYF. The DNA for the CDR3 is TGCGCCAGCCAAAGGACAGGGAGCTCCTACGAGCAGTACTTC.